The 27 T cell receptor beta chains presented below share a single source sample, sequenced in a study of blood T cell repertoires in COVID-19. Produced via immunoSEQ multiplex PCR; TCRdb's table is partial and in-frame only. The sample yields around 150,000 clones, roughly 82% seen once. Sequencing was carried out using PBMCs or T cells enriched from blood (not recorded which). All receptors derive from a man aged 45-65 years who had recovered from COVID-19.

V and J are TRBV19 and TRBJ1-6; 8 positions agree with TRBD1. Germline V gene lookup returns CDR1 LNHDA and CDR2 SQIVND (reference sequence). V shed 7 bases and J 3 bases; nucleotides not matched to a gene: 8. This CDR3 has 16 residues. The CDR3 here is CASTPSGTGYNSPLHF. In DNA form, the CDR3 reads TGTGCCAGTACCCCATCCGGGACAGGCTATAATTCACCCCTCCACTTT.

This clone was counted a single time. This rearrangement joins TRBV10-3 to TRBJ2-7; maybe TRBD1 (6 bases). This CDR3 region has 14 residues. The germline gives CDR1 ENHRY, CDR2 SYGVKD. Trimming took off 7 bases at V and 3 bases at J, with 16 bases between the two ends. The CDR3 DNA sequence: TGTGCCATCATCCAGAAGGACAGCTTCTACGAGCAGTACTTC. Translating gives CAIIQKDSFYEQYF.

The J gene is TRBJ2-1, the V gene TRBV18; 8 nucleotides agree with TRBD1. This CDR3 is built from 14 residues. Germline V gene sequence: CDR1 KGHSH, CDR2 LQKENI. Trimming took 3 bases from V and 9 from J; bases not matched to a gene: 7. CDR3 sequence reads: CASSPRGRDAEQFF. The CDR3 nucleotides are TGTGCCAGCTCACCCAGGGGGCGCGACGCTGAGCAGTTCTTC.

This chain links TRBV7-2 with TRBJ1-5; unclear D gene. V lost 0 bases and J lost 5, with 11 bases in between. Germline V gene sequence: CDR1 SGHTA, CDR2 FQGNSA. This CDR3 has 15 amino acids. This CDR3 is CASSLAFGEDQPQHF. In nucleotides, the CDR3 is TGTGCCAGCAGCTTAGCGTTTGGGGAGGATCAGCCCCAGCATTTT. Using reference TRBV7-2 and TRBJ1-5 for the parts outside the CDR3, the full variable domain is GAGVSQSPSNKVTEKGKDVELRCDPISGHTALYWYRQSLGQGLEFLIYFQGNSAPDKSGLPSDRFSAERTGGSVSTLTIQRTQQEDSAVYLCASSLAFGEDQPQHFGDGTRLSIL.

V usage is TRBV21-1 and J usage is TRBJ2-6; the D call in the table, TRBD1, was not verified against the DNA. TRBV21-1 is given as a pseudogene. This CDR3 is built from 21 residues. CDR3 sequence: CASREQGRYPEAPSGANVLTF. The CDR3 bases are TGTGCCAGCAGAGAACAGGGGCGGTACCCCGAGGCCCCCTCTGGGGCCAACGTCCTGACTTTC.

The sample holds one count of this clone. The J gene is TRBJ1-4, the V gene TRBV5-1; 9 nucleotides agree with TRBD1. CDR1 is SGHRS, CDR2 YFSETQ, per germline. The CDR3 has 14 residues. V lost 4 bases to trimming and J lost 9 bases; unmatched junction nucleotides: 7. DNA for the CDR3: TGCGCCAGCAGCCTCCCCGGACAGGGGAAAAAACTGTTTTTT. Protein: CASSLPGQGKKLFF.

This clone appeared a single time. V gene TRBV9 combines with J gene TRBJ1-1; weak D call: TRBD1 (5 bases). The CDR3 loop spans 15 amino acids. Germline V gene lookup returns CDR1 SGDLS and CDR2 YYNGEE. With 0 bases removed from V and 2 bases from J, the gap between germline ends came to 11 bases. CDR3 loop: CASSVDPTDNTEAFF. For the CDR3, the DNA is TGTGCCAGCAGCGTAGACCCGACAGACAACACTGAAGCTTTCTTT.

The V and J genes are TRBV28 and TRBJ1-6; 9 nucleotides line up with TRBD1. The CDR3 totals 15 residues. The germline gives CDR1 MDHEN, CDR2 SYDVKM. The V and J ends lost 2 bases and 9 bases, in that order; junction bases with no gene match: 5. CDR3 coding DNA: TGTGCCAGCAGTTTAGGTGGGACAGGGCTTTCACCCCTCCACTTT. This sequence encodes CASSLGGTGLSPLHF.

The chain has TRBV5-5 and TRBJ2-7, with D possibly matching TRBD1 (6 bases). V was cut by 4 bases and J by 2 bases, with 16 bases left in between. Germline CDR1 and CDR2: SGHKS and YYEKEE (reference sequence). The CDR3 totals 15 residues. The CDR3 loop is CASSEGTLNTYEQYF. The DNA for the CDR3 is TGTGCCAGCAGCGAAGGGACACTCAATACCTACGAGCAGTACTTC.

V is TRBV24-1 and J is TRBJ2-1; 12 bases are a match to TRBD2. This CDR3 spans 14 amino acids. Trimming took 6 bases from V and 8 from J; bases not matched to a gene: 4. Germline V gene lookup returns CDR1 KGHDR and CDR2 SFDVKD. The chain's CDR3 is CATSIASGRDEQFF. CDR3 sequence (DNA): TGTGCCACCAGTATCGCTAGCGGGAGGGATGAGCAGTTCTTC.

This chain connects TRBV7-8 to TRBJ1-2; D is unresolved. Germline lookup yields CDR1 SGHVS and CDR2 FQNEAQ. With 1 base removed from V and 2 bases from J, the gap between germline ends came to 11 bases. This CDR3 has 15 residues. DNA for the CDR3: TGTGCCAGCAGCTTAGAGGAGATCACGAACTATGGCTACACCTTC. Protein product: CASSLEEITNYGYTF.

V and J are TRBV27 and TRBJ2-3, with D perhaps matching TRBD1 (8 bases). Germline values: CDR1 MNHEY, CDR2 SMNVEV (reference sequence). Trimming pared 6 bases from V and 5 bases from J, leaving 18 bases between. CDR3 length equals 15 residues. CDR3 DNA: TGTGCCAGCAGGGGGGGGCAGGGGGCAGGAGATACGCAGTATTTT. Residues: CASRGGQGAGDTQYF.

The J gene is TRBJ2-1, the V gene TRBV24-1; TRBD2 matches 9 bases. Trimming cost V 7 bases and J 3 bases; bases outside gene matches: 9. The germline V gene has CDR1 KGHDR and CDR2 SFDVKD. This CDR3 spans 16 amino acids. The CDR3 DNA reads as TGTGCCACCAGGGGCCGAGCGGGAGGTGGCTACAATGAGCAGTTCTTC. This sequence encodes CATRGRAGGGYNEQFF.

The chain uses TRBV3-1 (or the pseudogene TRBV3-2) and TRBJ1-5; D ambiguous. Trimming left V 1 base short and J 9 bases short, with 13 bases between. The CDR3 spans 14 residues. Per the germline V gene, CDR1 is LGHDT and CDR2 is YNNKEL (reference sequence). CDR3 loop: CASSQVGSLGPQHF. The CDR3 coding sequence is TGTGCCAGCAGCCAAGTTGGGAGCCTGGGGCCCCAGCATTTT.

CDR3 sequence: CATSQQGAYEQYF. The CDR3 DNA reads as TGTGCCACCAGTCAACAGGGGGCGTACGAGCAGTACTTC. This sequence joins TRBV24-1 and TRBJ2-7; 9 bases align to TRBD1. This CDR3 is built from 13 residues. The germline gives CDR1 KGHDR, CDR2 SFDVKD. V was pared by 6 bases and J by 4 bases, with 3 bases of the junction left unmatched.

The DNA of the CDR3 is TGTGCCAGCAGCACCCGGGGAAAAGAACATGAGCAGTTCTTC. This sequence encodes CASSTRGKEHEQFF. The chain has TRBV7-9 and TRBJ2-1, with D perhaps TRBD2 (5 bases). Trimming took off 5 bases at V and 8 bases at J, with 16 bases between the two ends. Per germline, CDR1 SEHNR and CDR2 FQNEAQ (reference sequence). The CDR3 length is 14 residues.

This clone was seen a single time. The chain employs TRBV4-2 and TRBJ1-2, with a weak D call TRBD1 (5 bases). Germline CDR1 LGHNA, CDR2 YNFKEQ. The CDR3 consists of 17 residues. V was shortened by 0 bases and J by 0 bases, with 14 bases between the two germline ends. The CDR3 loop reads CASSQDNQGAANYGYTF. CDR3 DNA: TGTGCCAGCAGCCAAGATAACCAGGGTGCAGCTAACTATGGCTACACCTTC.

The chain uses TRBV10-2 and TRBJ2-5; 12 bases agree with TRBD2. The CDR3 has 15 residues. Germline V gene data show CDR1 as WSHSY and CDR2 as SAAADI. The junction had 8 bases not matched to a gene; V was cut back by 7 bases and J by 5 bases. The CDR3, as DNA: TGCGCCAGCAAATTTGGACTAGCGGGGCGGGAGACCCAGTACTTC. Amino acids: CASKFGLAGRETQYF.

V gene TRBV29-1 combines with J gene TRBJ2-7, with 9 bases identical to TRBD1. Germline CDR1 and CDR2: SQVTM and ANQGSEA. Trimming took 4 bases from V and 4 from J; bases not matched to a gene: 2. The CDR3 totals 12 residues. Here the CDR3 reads CSVGGQGYEQYF. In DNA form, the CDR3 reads TGCAGCGTTGGCGGACAGGGGTACGAGCAGTACTTC.

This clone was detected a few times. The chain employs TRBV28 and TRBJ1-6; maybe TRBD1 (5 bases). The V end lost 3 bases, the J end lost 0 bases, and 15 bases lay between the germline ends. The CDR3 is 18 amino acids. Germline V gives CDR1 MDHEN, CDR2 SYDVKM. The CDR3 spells CASSFLGPASSYNSPLHF. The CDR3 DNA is TGTGCCAGCAGTTTCCTGGGGCCCGCTAGCTCCTATAATTCACCCCTCCACTTT.

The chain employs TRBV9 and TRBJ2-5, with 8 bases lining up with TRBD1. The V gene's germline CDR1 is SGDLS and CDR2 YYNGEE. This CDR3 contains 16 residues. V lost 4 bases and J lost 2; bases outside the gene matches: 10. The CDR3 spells CASSSHGTGPQETQYF. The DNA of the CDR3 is TGTGCCAGCAGCTCACACGGGACAGGCCCTCAAGAGACCCAGTACTTC. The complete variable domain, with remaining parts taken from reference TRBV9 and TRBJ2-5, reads DSGVTQTPKHLITATGQRVTLRCSPRSGDLSVYWYQQSLDQGLQFLIQYYNGEERAKGNILERFSAQQFPDLHSELNLSSLELGDSALYFCASSSHGTGPQETQYFGPGTRLLVL.

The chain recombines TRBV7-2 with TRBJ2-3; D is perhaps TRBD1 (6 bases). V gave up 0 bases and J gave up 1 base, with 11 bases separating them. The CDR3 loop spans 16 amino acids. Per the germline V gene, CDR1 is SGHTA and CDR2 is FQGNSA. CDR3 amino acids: CASSLAGQGRTDTQYF. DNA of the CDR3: TGTGCCAGCAGCTTAGCCGGGCAGGGGCGCACAGATACGCAGTATTTT.

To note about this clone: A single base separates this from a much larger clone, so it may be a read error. The CDR3 reads CASSERQFSYEQYF. The DNA for the CDR3 is TGTGCCAGCAGCGAGAGACAGTTCTCCTACGAGCAGTACTTC. J is TRBJ2-7 and V is TRBV11-2, with a tentative D call TRBD1 (5 bases). The CDR3 extends over 14 amino acids. Germline CDR1 reads SGHAT; CDR2 reads FQNNGV. The V gene lost 5 bases and the J gene lost 0 bases, with 11 bases spanning the gap. Looking up the rest from reference TRBV11-2 and TRBJ2-7 gives the full variable domain: EAGVAQSPRYKIIEKRQSVAFWCNPISGHATLYWYQQILGQGPKLLIQFQNNGVVDDSQLPKDRFSAERLKGVDSTLKIQPAKLEDSAVYLCASSERQFSYEQYFGPGTRLTVT.

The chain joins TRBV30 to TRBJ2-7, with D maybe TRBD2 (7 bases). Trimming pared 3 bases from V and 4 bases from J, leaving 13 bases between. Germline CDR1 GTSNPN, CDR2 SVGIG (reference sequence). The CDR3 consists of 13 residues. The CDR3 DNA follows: TGTGCCTGGAGCCCCGGGGGGCCGTACGAGCAGTACTTC. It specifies CAWSPGGPYEQYF.

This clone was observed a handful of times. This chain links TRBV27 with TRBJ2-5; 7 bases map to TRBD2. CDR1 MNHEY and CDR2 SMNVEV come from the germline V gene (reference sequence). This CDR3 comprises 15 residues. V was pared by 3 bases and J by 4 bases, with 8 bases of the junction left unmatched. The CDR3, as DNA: TGTGCCAGCAGTTTGTGGGCGGGAGTGGGAGAGACCCAGTACTTC. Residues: CASSLWAGVGETQYF.

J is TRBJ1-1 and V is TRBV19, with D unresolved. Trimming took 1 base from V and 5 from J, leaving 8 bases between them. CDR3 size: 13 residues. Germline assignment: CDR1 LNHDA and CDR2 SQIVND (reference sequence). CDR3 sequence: CASSIAFGTEAFF. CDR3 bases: TGTGCCAGTAGTATAGCTTTCGGGACTGAAGCTTTCTTT.

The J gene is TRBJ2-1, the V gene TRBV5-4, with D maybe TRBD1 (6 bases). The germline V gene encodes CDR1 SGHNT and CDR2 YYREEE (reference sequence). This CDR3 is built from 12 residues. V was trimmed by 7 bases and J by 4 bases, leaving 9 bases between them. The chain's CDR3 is CASGQLYNEQFF. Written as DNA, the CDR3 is TGTGCCAGCGGACAGCTTTACAATGAGCAGTTCTTC.